Listed here are 27 T cell receptor beta chains from one sample, sequenced in a study of glioma-infiltrating T cells after dendritic cell vaccination. The table came from immunoSEQ multiplex PCR; TCRdb's copy has only in-frame clones and leaves some out. The repertoire holds tens of thousands of clones, with over 70% as singletons. The source material was blood, sampled before dendritic cell vaccination. The receptors were gathered from a human donor with glioblastoma.

This clone came up a few times. J is TRBJ1-3 and V is TRBV19; 8 bases match TRBD1. The germline V gene encodes CDR1 LNHDA and CDR2 SQIVND (reference sequence). CDR3 length: 14 amino acids. Germline trimming cut 4 bases from V and 4 bases from J; bases unmatched to any gene: 3. This CDR3 is CASSTGQGGNTIYF. Here the CDR3 DNA reads TGTGCCAGTAGTACCGGACAGGGCGGAAACACCATATATTTT.

The chain has TRBV6-1 and TRBJ1-5, with 8 positions matching TRBD1. V was pared by 2 bases and J by 4 bases, with 4 bases of the junction left unmatched. The germline V gene has CDR1 MNHNS and CDR2 SASEGT. The CDR3 runs 15 residues. CDR3 coding DNA: TGTGCCAGCAGTGAATTCGGACAGGGTAATCAGCCCCAGCATTTT. Amino acids: CASSEFGQGNQPQHF.

The chain carries TRBV5-1 and TRBJ2-7; 9 bases align to TRBD1. The CDR3 runs 15 residues. Trimming took 4 bases from V and 6 from J; bases not matched to a gene: 11. CDR1 is SGHRS, CDR2 YFSETQ, per germline. CDR3: CASSPGHGTGIEQYV. The CDR3 nucleotides read TGCGCCAGCAGCCCCGGTCATGGGACAGGGATCGAGCAGTACGTC.

This clone was seen more than once but under ten times. This chain joins TRBV2 and TRBJ1-6; 8 bases are a match to TRBD1. The germline V gene has CDR1 SNHLY and CDR2 FYNNEI. The ends lost 4 bases at V and 4 bases at J; junction bases unmatched: 12. The CDR3 contains 18 residues. The CDR3 reads CASSVHSQDRVYNSPLHF. The CDR3 nucleotides read TGTGCCAGCAGTGTCCACTCCCAGGACAGGGTTTATAATTCACCCCTCCACTTT. Complete variable domain (other parts from reference TRBV2 and TRBJ1-6): EPEVTQTPSHQVTQMGQEVILRCVPISNHLYFYWYRQILGQKVEFLVSFYNNEISEKSEIFDDQFSVERPDGSNFTLKIRSTKLEDSAMYFCASSVHSQDRVYNSPLHFGNGTRLTVT.

The V gene is TRBV6-5, the J gene TRBJ1-5; 8 nucleotides match TRBD1. V dropped 2 bases and J dropped 0; count of bases not matched to a gene: 3. The CDR3 sequence is 16 residues long. The V gene's germline CDR1 is MNHEY and CDR2 SVGAGI. CDR3 nucleotide sequence: TGTGCCAGCAGTTACGGGACAGGAGTTAGCAATCAGCCCCAGCATTTT. Translating it yields CASSYGTGVSNQPQHF.

Turning to this clone: Other DNA sequences in this specimen translate into the identical CDR3. The genes are TRBV2 and TRBJ1-6, with 12 bases identical to TRBD1. Trimming took 5 bases from V and 11 from J; bases not matched to a gene: 10. Germline V gene lookup returns CDR1 SNHLY and CDR2 FYNNEI. The CDR3 spans 16 residues. CDR3 nucleotides: TGTGCCAGCAGTTCCACTACGGGACAGGGGGCCACACCCCTCCACTTT. Amino acid sequence: CASSSTTGQGATPLHF.

This rearrangement joins TRBV2 to TRBJ2-1; 8 bases align to TRBD2. The CDR3 totals 12 residues. Germline loops: CDR1 SNHLY, CDR2 FYNNEI. V shed 7 bases, J shed 15 bases, and the junction held 11 bases outside the gene matches. CDR3 in amino acids: CASKNGVRGGFF. CDR3 sequence (DNA): TGTGCCAGCAAAAACGGAGTCCGGGGGGGGTTCTTC.

The chain combines TRBV28 with TRBJ1-5; D unresolved. Trimming pared 4 bases from V and 9 bases from J, leaving 7 bases between. The germline CDR1 and CDR2 sequences are MDHEN and SYDVKM. The length of the CDR3 is 11 residues. The CDR3 here is CASSWEGPQHF. CDR3 coding DNA: TGTGCCAGCAGTTGGGAGGGGCCCCAGCATTTT.

This chain links TRBV5-1 with TRBJ2-1, with 8 bases aligning to TRBD2. The CDR3 has 15 amino acids. The J segment lost 4 bases and the V segment lost 4 bases, leaving 7 bases of the junction unmatched. Germline-derived CDR1 and CDR2 are SGHRS and YFSETQ. The CDR3 reads CASSKGLANYNEQFF. CDR3 in DNA: TGCGCCAGCAGCAAAGGACTAGCCAATTACAATGAGCAGTTCTTC.

This clone was recorded once. The V call is TRBV10-1, the J call TRBJ2-5, with 7 bases matching TRBD1. Losses at the gene ends were 6 bases for V and 4 bases for J; bases not matched to a gene: 8. CDR3 length: 14 amino acids. CDR1 and CDR2 from the germline V gene are WNHNN and SYGVQD (reference sequence). The CDR3 loop reads CASSPGQAGETQYF. The CDR3 nucleotides read TGCGCCAGCAGCCCCGGACAGGCTGGAGAGACCCAGTACTTC.

The V gene is TRBV5-1, the J gene TRBJ2-7; 9 nucleotides match TRBD1. After removal of 5 bases from V and 2 bases from J, the junction contained 5 bases not matched to a gene. This CDR3 has 14 amino acids. In germline, CDR1 is SGHRS, CDR2 YFSETQ. The CDR3 nucleotides are TGCGCCAGCAGTTTACAGGGGGCCCCCTACGAGCAGTACTTC. Its protein product is CASSLQGAPYEQYF.

This clone was seen once. The genes are TRBV27 and TRBJ2-7; 7 bases align to TRBD1. The CDR3 extends over 15 amino acids. J was trimmed by 0 bases and V by 0 bases; bases with no gene match: 2. Germline V CDR1 and CDR2: MNHEY, SMNVEV (reference sequence). This chain's CDR3 is CASSLSGTVSYEQYF. CDR3 coding DNA: TGTGCCAGCAGTTTATCCGGGACAGTCTCCTACGAGCAGTACTTC.

This clone was recorded a few times. This sequence joins TRBV27 and TRBJ1-1; possibly TRBD1 for D (6 bases). The germline CDR1 and CDR2 sequences are MNHEY and SMNVEV (reference sequence). The CDR3 totals 14 residues. V was cut by 3 bases and J by 4 bases, with 12 bases left in between. The CDR3 spells CASSFLGAFTEAFF. The CDR3 coding sequence is TGTGCCAGCAGTTTTCTGGGGGCTTTCACTGAAGCTTTCTTT.

The chain recombines TRBV5-1 with TRBJ2-7, with D perhaps TRBD1 (6 bases). With 3 bases removed from V and 0 bases from J, the gap between germline ends came to 10 bases. The CDR3 is 14 residues long. Per the germline V gene, CDR1 is SGHRS and CDR2 is YFSETQ. CDR3 nucleotides: TGCGCCAGCAGCTCTAGGACAGCCTCCTACGAGCAGTACTTC. Translation gives CASSSRTASYEQYF.

This chain uses TRBV19 with TRBJ1-2; 10 bases are a match to TRBD1. Germline-derived CDR1 and CDR2 are LNHDA and SQIVND (reference sequence). Unmatched junction bases numbered 7, after V lost 4 bases and J lost 5 bases. The CDR3 covers 15 residues. The chain's CDR3 is CASSTGQGGFYGYTF. CDR3 DNA sequence: TGTGCCAGTAGTACCGGACAGGGGGGATTTTATGGCTACACCTTC.

The rearrangement uses TRBV19 and TRBJ1-5; 7 positions agree with TRBD1. Germline CDR1 and CDR2: LNHDA and SQIVND (reference sequence). This CDR3 contains 15 residues. The ends lost 3 bases at V and 6 bases at J; junction bases unmatched: 8. CDR3 in DNA: TGTGCCAGTAGTATTGGGCAGGGGGAAGGTCAGCCCCAGCATTTT. As protein: CASSIGQGEGQPQHF.

The chain recombines TRBV5-5 with TRBJ2-2; possibly TRBD2 for D (5 bases). The germline V and J ends were trimmed by 1 base and 6 bases, with 10 bases remaining between them. Germline CDR1 is SGHKS and CDR2 is YYEKEE (reference sequence). There are 14 residues in the CDR3. CDR3 in DNA: TGTGCCAGCAGCTTGATTTTGGGAGCCGGGGAGCTGTTTTTT. Translating it yields CASSLILGAGELFF.

This clone is medium-sized within its sample. The chain couples TRBV6-4 to TRBJ2-7, with D possibly TRBD2 on 6 matching bases. Trimming removed 3 bases at V and 5 bases at J, with 14 bases between. Per the germline V gene, CDR1 is MRHNA and CDR2 is SNTAGT. There are 14 residues in the CDR3. This CDR3 is CASSESSAGHEQYF. Written as DNA, the CDR3 is TGTGCCAGCAGTGAAAGTTCGGCGGGACACGAGCAGTACTTC.

The chain is built from TRBV6-5 and TRBJ2-5; D possibly corresponds to TRBD2 (6 bases). CDR3 length: 13 residues. The V end lost 5 bases, the J end lost 4 bases, and 11 bases lay between the germline ends. The germline gives CDR1 MNHEY, CDR2 SVGAGI. CDR3: CASSPFSGETQYF. The CDR3 coding sequence is TGTGCCAGCAGTCCATTTAGCGGAGAGACCCAGTACTTC.

The J gene is TRBJ1-1, the V gene TRBV6-5; TRBD1 aligns across 11 bases. This CDR3 has 15 amino acids. Germline CDR1 MNHEY, CDR2 SVGAGI. Trimming took 6 bases from V and 4 from J; bases not matched to a gene: 7. The CDR3 region has the DNA TGTGCCAGCAGCCCCGGACAGGGGGCGCTCACTGAAGCTTTCTTT. Translating it yields CASSPGQGALTEAFF.

The V gene is TRBV13, the J gene TRBJ2-5; D unresolved. This CDR3 spans 13 amino acids. CDR1 PRHDT and CDR2 FYEKMQ come from the germline V gene (reference sequence). V was shortened by 1 base and J by 5 bases, with 8 bases between the two germline ends. For the CDR3, the DNA is TGTGCCAGCAGCTTAGAGGCGAGGGAGACCCAGTACTTC. Translated, it gives CASSLEARETQYF. Together with reference TRBV13 and TRBJ2-5, the CDR3 gives the full variable domain: AAGVIQSPRHLIKEKRETATLKCYPIPRHDTVYWYQQGPGQDPQFLISFYEKMQSDKGSIPDRFSAQQFSDYHSELNMSSLELGDSALYFCASSLEARETQYFGPGTRLLVL.

The genes are TRBV14 and TRBJ2-2; TRBD2 matches 8 bases. Per germline, CDR1 SGHDN and CDR2 FVKESK. Trimming cost V 6 bases and J 7 bases; bases outside gene matches: 7. The CDR3 is made up of 14 amino acids. The CDR3 DNA reads as TGTGCCAGCAGGCTAGCGGGCGTCCACGGGGAGCTGTTTTTT. The encoded protein is CASRLAGVHGELFF.

This chain links TRBV5-3 with TRBJ1-2; TRBD1 matches at 8 bases. TRBV5-3 has ORF status, its function being uncertain. The CDR3 spans 16 residues. J was trimmed by 4 bases and V by 4 bases; bases with no gene match: 12. This CDR3 is CARSPGQGAGGYGYTF. As DNA, the CDR3 is TGTGCCAGAAGCCCAGGACAGGGCGCTGGTGGCTATGGCTACACCTTC.

J is TRBJ2-7 and V is TRBV9; the D gene is possibly TRBD2 (5 bases). Between the trimmed V and J ends, which lost 0 bases and 0 bases, there was a span of 10 bases. There are 15 residues in the CDR3. Germline-derived CDR1 and CDR2 are SGDLS and YYNGEE. The CDR3 is CASSVGGDNSYEQYF. As DNA, the CDR3 is TGTGCCAGCAGCGTAGGGGGAGACAACTCCTACGAGCAGTACTTC.

For the CDR3, the DNA is TGTGCCAGTAGTTTTCTCTATTCCTACAATGAGCAGTTCTTC. Encoded protein: CASSFLYSYNEQFF. The V gene is TRBV19, the J gene TRBJ2-1; D is uncertain. Deletions cut 5 bases from V and 1 base from J, with 9 bases between. CDR3 size: 14 residues. Looked up from germline, CDR1 is LNHDA and CDR2 is SQIVND (reference sequence).

The chain has TRBV28 and TRBJ2-2, with D hard to call. The V and J ends lost 7 bases and 4 bases respectively, with 7 bases between them. Germline values: CDR1 MDHEN, CDR2 SYDVKM. CDR3 size: 12 residues. The CDR3 sequence: CASTRGTGELFF. DNA for the CDR3: TGTGCCAGCACTAGAGGCACCGGGGAGCTGTTTTTT.

The rearrangement joins TRBV27 to TRBJ1-2, with D unclear. Trimming shortened V by 6 bases and J by 1 base, and 9 bases separated the two germline ends. CDR3 length equals 13 residues. Germline V CDR1 and CDR2: MNHEY, SMNVEV (reference sequence). CDR3 sequence: CASRTSLNYGYTF. The CDR3, as DNA: TGTGCCAGCAGGACAAGCCTTAACTATGGCTACACCTTC.